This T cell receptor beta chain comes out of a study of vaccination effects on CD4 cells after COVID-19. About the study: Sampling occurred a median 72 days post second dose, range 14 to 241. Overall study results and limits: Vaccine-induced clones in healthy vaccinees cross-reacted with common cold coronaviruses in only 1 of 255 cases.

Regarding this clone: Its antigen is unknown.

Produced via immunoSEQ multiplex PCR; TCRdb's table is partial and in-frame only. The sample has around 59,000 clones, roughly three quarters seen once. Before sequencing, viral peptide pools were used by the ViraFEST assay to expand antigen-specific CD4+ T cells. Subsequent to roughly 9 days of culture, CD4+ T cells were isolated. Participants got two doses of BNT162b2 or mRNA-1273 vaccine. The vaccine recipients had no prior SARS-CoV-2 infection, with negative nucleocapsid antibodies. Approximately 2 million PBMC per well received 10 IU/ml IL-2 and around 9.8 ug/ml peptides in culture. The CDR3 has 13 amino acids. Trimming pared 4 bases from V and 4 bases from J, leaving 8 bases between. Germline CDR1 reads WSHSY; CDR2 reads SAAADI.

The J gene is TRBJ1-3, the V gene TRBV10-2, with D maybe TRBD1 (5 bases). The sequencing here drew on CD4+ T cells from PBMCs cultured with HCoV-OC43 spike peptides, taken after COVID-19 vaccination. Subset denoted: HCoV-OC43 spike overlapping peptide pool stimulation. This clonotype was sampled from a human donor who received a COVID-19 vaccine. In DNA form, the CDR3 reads TGCGCCAGCAGTGCCCAGGGAGGAAACACCATATATTTT. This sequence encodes CASSAQGGNTIYF.